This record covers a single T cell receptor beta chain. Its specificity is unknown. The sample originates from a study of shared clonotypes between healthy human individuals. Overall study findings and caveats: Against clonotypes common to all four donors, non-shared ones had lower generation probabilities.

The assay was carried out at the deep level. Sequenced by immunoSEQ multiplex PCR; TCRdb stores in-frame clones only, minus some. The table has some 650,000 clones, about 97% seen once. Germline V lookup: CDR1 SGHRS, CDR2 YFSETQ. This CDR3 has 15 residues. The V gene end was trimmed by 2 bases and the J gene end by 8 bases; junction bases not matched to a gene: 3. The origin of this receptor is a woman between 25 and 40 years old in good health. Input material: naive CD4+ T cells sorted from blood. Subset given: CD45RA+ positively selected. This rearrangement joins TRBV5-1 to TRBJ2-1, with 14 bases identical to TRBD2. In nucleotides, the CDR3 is TGCGCCAGCAGCTTTGGACTAGCGGGAGGCGATGAGCAGTTCTTC. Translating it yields CASSFGLAGGDEQFF.